The present TCR beta chain was sequenced within a study of blood T cell repertoires in COVID-19. Sequenced by immunoSEQ multiplex PCR; TCRdb stores in-frame clones only, minus some. The table has about 240,000 clones, 80% to 90% seen once. As concerns this clone: Other DNA sequences of this sample code for an identical CDR3.

The CDR3 runs to 15 residues. Germline CDR1 is LNHDA and CDR2 is SQIVND (reference sequence). V shed 4 bases, J shed 3 bases, and the junction held 3 bases outside the gene matches. The sample consisted of peripheral blood. This chain links TRBV19 with TRBJ2-1, with 10 positions matching TRBD2. The sequence was collected from a man aged 45-65 years with acute or convalescent COVID-19. The CDR3 DNA sequence: TGTGCCAGTAGTACTGGGACTAGCGACTACAATGAGCAGTTCTTC. Its translation is CASSTGTSDYNEQFF.